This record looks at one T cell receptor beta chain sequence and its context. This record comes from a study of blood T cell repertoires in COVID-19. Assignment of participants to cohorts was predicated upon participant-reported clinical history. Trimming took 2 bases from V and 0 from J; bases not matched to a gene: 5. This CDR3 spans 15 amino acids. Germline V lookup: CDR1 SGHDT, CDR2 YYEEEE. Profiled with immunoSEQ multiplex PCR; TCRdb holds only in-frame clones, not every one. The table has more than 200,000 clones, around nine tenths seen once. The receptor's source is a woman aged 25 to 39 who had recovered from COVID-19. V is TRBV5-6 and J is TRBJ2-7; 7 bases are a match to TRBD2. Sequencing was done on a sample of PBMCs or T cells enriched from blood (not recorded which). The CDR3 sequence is CASSFQLAISYEQYF. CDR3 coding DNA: TGTGCCAGCAGCTTCCAACTAGCGATCTCCTACGAGCAGTACTTC.